A selection of T cell receptor beta chains follows, all from one sample in a study of regulatory T cells in long-lasting Graves disease. MiXCR, applied by TCRdb to the multiplex PCR reads, yields one record per CDR3 protein. The sample yields hundreds of thousands of distinct CDR3 sequences, roughly 15% seen once. This sample was shared with a second study, whose subject was T cells in Graves' hyperthyroidism and ophthalmopathy.

The sequencing used peripheral blood mononuclear cells (PBMCs), collected at new diagnosis, from a patient treated with antithyroid drugs. Source of these receptors: a woman aged 25 to 39 with Graves disease. Both conserved end residues are part of each CDR3. The order of the fields is CDR3 DNA, CDR3 protein, D gene, J gene, clone size, V gene. The D gene is left open where the match is weak. Part of the rows lack a size; the others show once, few, many or a class for expanded clones.

DNA: TGTGCCCAGGCGGTGTACAATGAGCAGTTCTTC
CDR3: CAQAVYNEQFF
D: .
J: TRBJ2-1
size: few
V: TRBV9

DNA: TGTGCCAGCAGTTTATACGAAGGAGGGACAGTGGGCTCACCCCTCCACTTT
CDR3: CASSLYEGGTVGSPLHF
D: TRBD1
J: TRBJ1-6
size: .
V: TRBV27

DNA: TGTGCCAGTAGCCCAACTACGATCTATGGCTACACCTTC
CDR3: CASSPTTIYGYTF
D: .
J: TRBJ1-2
size: .
V: TRBV19

DNA: TGTGCCAGCAGTACCGACCGGGTGTCCTACAATGAGCAGTTCTTC
CDR3: CASSTDRVSYNEQFF
D: .
J: TRBJ2-1
size: .
V: TRBV25-1

DNA: TGTGCCAGCAGCCAAGCAGGGACAGAATATGGCTACACCTTC
CDR3: CASSQAGTEYGYTF
D: TRBD1
J: TRBJ1-2
size: many
V: TRBV3-1

DNA: TGTGCCAGCAGTTTATGGGCTAGCGGGACCCAAGAGACCCAGTACTTC
CDR3: CASSLWASGTQETQYF
D: TRBD2
J: TRBJ2-5
size: .
V: TRBV6-4

DNA: TGTGCCAGCAGCCCCCGGGACAGGGGTTCCTACAATGAGCAGTTCTTC
CDR3: CASSPRDRGSYNEQFF
D: TRBD1
J: TRBJ2-1
size: .
V: TRBV7-3

DNA: TGTGCCAGCAGTCTTACTAGCGGGAGTAAATACAATGAGCAGTTCTTC
CDR3: CASSLTSGSKYNEQFF
D: TRBD2
J: TRBJ2-1
size: few
V: TRBV28

DNA: TGTGCCATCAGTGAGGAGGCAGCCTCGAGCAATCAGCCCCAGCATTTT
CDR3: CAISEEAASSNQPQHF
D: .
J: TRBJ1-5
size: many
V: TRBV10-3

DNA: TGTGCCAGCAGCCGGGGGGCGGGAGGAGAGTACAATGAGCAGTTCTTC
CDR3: CASSRGAGGEYNEQFF
D: TRBD2
J: TRBJ2-1
size: many
V: TRBV11-2

DNA: TGCAGCGTCCGACGGGATAGCAATCAGCCCCAGCATTTT
CDR3: CSVRRDSNQPQHF
D: .
J: TRBJ1-5
size: few
V: TRBV29-1

DNA: TGTGCCAGCAGTCCCAAAAGCGAGCAGTACTTC
CDR3: CASSPKSEQYF
D: .
J: TRBJ2-7
size: .
V: TRBV12-3/TRBV12-4

DNA: TGTGCCAGCAGTGAATACAAGGGACGGACTACTGAAGCTTTCTTT
CDR3: CASSEYKGRTTEAFF
D: .
J: TRBJ1-1
size: .
V: TRBV25-1

DNA: TGCAGTGGACGGGACCCATTAGCGGGAGAGCGAAATGAGCAGTTCTTC
CDR3: CSGRDPLAGERNEQFF
D: TRBD2
J: TRBJ2-1
size: many
V: TRBV20-1

DNA: TGTGCCAGCAGTTACAGCACTAGCGGGAAAAATGAGCAGTTCTTC
CDR3: CASSYSTSGKNEQFF
D: TRBD2
J: TRBJ2-1
size: .
V: TRBV6-9

DNA: TGTGCCTGGGACAGGGGCAATCAGCCCCAGCATTTT
CDR3: CAWDRGNQPQHF
D: TRBD1
J: TRBJ1-5
size: .
V: TRBV30

DNA: TGTGCCATCAGTGACTGGCACGCGGTTGAGACCCAGTACTTC
CDR3: CAISDWHAVETQYF
D: .
J: TRBJ2-5
size: many
V: TRBV10-3

DNA: TGTGCCAGCAGCCCTAGCGTGACCTACAATGAGCAGTTCTTC
CDR3: CASSPSVTYNEQFF
D: .
J: TRBJ2-1
size: once
V: TRBV11-2

DNA: TGTGCCAGCAGCCCTCCGGACAGAGGGGGGTTGGACTACGAGCAGTATTTC
CDR3: CASSPPDRGGLDYEQYF
D: .
J: TRBJ2-7
size: .
V: TRBV7-9

DNA: TGTGCCAGCAGGCGGACTAGCTTTTACGATGAGCAGTTCTTC
CDR3: CASRRTSFYDEQFF
D: TRBD2
J: TRBJ2-1
size: many
V: TRBV6-1

DNA: TGTGCCAGCAGTGACTCGAGTGGAGGGAACACTGAAGCTTTCTTT
CDR3: CASSDSSGGNTEAFF
D: .
J: TRBJ1-1
size: many
V: TRBV6-4

DNA: TGTGCCAGCAGCCAAGAAGTAAGAAGGTCGAGGAACACTGAAGCTTTCTTT
CDR3: CASSQEVRRSRNTEAFF
D: .
J: TRBJ1-1
size: .
V: TRBV4-2

DNA: TGCAGTGCGAGGGGAAACAGGAACACTGAAGCTTTCTTT
CDR3: CSARGNRNTEAFF
D: .
J: TRBJ1-1
size: many
V: TRBV20-1

DNA: TGTGCCAGCCGAGGGACAGACCCCCAGGCCCAGTACTTC
CDR3: CASRGTDPQAQYF
D: TRBD1
J: TRBJ2-5
size: few
V: TRBV11-2

DNA: TGTGCCAGCAGCTTAACGGGACTACAGGGGGCAAGCACTGAAGCTTTCTTT
CDR3: CASSLTGLQGASTEAFF
D: TRBD1
J: TRBJ1-1
size: many
V: TRBV7-2

DNA: TGTGCCAGCAGCCAAGAAGGAATGGGGAAGAACTATGGCTACACCTTC
CDR3: CASSQEGMGKNYGYTF
D: .
J: TRBJ1-2
size: many
V: TRBV3-1

DNA: TGTGCCAGCAACCGCAGGGGGAAGGGGTACGAGCAGTACTTC
CDR3: CASNRRGKGYEQYF
D: TRBD1
J: TRBJ2-7
size: few
V: TRBV28